This T cell receptor (beta chain) came from a study of CD8 T cells in ankylosing spondylitis (TCRdb year 2017). Broadly, across the study: The study profiled T cell receptor beta repertoires in healthy donors and ankylosing spondylitis patients to find disease-linked TCR variants. Peripheral blood samples were taken, and synovial fluid was additionally collected from ankylosing spondylitis patients. The full study cohort comprised around 23 ankylosing spondylitis patients and 85 to 120 healthy donors. What the research found in general, with its limitations: A TCR beta motif of several highly homologous amino acid variants appeared characteristic of blood from ankylosing spondylitis patients. Significant enrichment of the disease-linked clones was reported in matched synovial fluid samples from ankylosing spondylitis patients. Some TCR beta motif variants had previously been reported in synovial fluid and blood of reactive arthritis patients, which suggested common disease-initiation mechanisms. A CD8+ phenotype was shown by the disease-linked clones, which were found at relatively low frequencies in peripheral blood.

CDR1 and CDR2, per the germline V gene, are SGHRS and YFSETQ. Its CDR3 holds 17 amino acids, cysteine through phenylalanine. The kept DNA is CDR3 alone, 51 bases in frame from the first base. V is pruned by 0 bases and J by 5 bases, leaving 13 bases of the junction without a gene match. For sequencing, an Illumina HiSeq 2500 was employed. Quantitative 5'-RACE with molecular barcodes was the method used to prepare the TCR beta libraries. The original pipeline was this. A new computational method, built on a probabilistic model of VDJ rearrangement, was used to identify disease-linked TCR variants. TCRdb redid the processing of the public reads, applying fastp at Q25 and MiXCR, and retained in-frame beta chains. Records with the same CDR3 protein are collapsed into one entry carrying the most frequent genes and DNA. TCRdb, rather than the study authors, made the V and J calls. A total of hundreds of thousands of distinct CDR3 sequences appear in this sample, roughly 8.6% of them only once. Almost 7% of the sample is held by the ten biggest clonotypes.

This clonotype was picked up many times. The target of this receptor is not known. No base-level quality is on record; no much larger clone is a single base apart. Sequenced: blood, either unsorted or a sorted T cell fraction (not recorded which). The sequence links TRBV5-1 to TRBJ1-1; 7 central bases correspond to TRBD1. The receptor's source is a male donor with ankylosing spondylitis or in good health (not recorded which). The CDR3 reads as follows: CASSLEVQGGPGTEAFF. The base sequence is TGCGCCAGCAGCTTGGAAGTCCAGGGGGGCCCGGGGACTGAAGCTTTCTTT. Reference TRBV5-1 and TRBJ1-1 proteins supply the regions before and after the CDR3; the full variable domain is: KAGVTQTPRYLIKTRGQQVTLSCSPISGHRSVSWYQQTPGQGLQFLFEYFSETQRNKGNFPGRFSGRQFSNSRSEMNVSTLELGDSALYLCASSLEVQGGPGTEAFFGQGTRLTVV.